These 8 T cell receptor beta chains came from one sample sequenced in a study. TCRdb itself ran the RT-PCR reads through MiXCR, one entry per CDR3 protein. Here the sample spans about 680,000 distinct CDR3 sequences, 13% to 15% being singletons. Sequenced input: memory CD4+ T cells from blood. The receptors were gathered from a female donor in good health, serving as a healthy control.

The chain uses TRBV5-1 and TRBJ2-1, with 12 nucleotides matching TRBD2. The J segment lost 7 bases and the V segment lost 4 bases, leaving 3 bases of the junction unmatched. CDR1 is SGHRS, CDR2 YFSETQ, per germline. The CDR3 consists of 14 residues. The CDR3 reads CASSTLAGGNEQFF. In nucleotides, the CDR3 is TGCGCCAGCAGCACACTAGCGGGGGGTAATGAGCAGTTCTTC.

Notes on this clonotype: A much larger clonotype is one base distant, so this may be a read error. The rearrangement links TRBV20-1 to TRBJ2-3; D ambiguous. V shed 0 bases and J shed 0 bases, with 7 bases lying between them. From germline, CDR1 is DFQATT and CDR2 SNEGSKA (reference sequence). CDR3 size: 14 residues. The CDR3 bases are TGCAGTGCTAGAGATCTGGCTAGCACAGATACGCAGTATTTT. Its protein is CSARDLASTDTQYF.

This chain links TRBV3-1 with TRBJ1-4; perhaps TRBD1 as D (5 bases). The V end lost 5 bases, the J end lost 13 bases, and 11 bases lay between the germline ends. Germline CDR1 is LGHDT and CDR2 is YNNKEL (reference sequence). CDR3 length equals 11 residues. CDR3: CASSDGRGLFF. The CDR3 DNA reads as TGTGCCAGCAGCGACGGGAGGGGACTGTTTTTT. Full variable domain (missing parts from reference TRBV3-1 and TRBJ1-4): DTAVSQTPKYLVTQMGNDKSIKCEQNLGHDTMYWYKQDSKKFLKIMFSYNNKELIINETVPNRFSPKSPDKAHLNLHINSLELGDSAVYFCASSDGRGLFFGSGTQLSVL.

There are a few counts of this clonotype. The chain employs TRBV6-5 and TRBJ2-1, with 12 bases identical to TRBD2. Germline CDR1 reads MNHEY; CDR2 reads SVGAGI. CDR3 length: 17 residues. The V gene end was trimmed by 5 bases and the J gene end by 4 bases; junction bases not matched to a gene: 9. In DNA, the CDR3 is TGTGCCAGCAGTCCTTCGACTAGCGGGAGTTCTTACAATGAGCAGTTCTTC. Protein: CASSPSTSGSSYNEQFF.

This sequence joins TRBV7-6 and TRBJ2-1; 8 nucleotides match TRBD2. J lost 6 bases, V lost 3 bases, and 7 bases had no gene match. The length of the CDR3 is 15 residues. Germline CDR1 reads SGHVS; CDR2 reads FNYEAQ. The CDR3 DNA follows: TGTGCCAGCAGCTTTATGGCGGGAGGAGGCAATGAGCAGTTCTTC. Its protein is CASSFMAGGGNEQFF.

V is TRBV19 and J is TRBJ1-2, with 9 bases lining up with TRBD1. Trimming cost V 7 bases and J 7 bases; bases outside gene matches: 7. CDR1 is LNHDA and CDR2 is SQIVND in the germline V gene (reference sequence). CDR3 length: 13 amino acids. In DNA form, the CDR3 reads TGTGCCAGTACCGCGGACAGGGGCAGTGGCTACACCTTC. It specifies CASTADRGSGYTF.

CDR3 residues: CASSGTGGGREQYF. The CDR3 DNA is TGTGCCAGCAGTGGGACAGGGGGTGGGAGGGAGCAGTACTTC. The chain is built from TRBV28 and TRBJ2-7, with 11 bases identical to TRBD1. This CDR3 has 14 residues. Germline V gene lookup returns CDR1 MDHEN and CDR2 SYDVKM. V dropped 5 bases and J dropped 7; count of bases not matched to a gene: 7.

This clonotype was seen only a few times. CDR3 loop: CASSLASSGRNEQFF. The CDR3 nucleotides read TGTGCCAGCAGCTTGGCGTCTAGCGGGAGGAATGAGCAGTTCTTC. This rearrangement joins TRBV7-9 to TRBJ2-1; 11 positions agree with TRBD2. Germline V gene lookup returns CDR1 SEHNR and CDR2 FQNEAQ (reference sequence). The CDR3 runs 15 residues. With V trimmed by 3 bases and J by 7 bases, 5 bases remained unmatched.